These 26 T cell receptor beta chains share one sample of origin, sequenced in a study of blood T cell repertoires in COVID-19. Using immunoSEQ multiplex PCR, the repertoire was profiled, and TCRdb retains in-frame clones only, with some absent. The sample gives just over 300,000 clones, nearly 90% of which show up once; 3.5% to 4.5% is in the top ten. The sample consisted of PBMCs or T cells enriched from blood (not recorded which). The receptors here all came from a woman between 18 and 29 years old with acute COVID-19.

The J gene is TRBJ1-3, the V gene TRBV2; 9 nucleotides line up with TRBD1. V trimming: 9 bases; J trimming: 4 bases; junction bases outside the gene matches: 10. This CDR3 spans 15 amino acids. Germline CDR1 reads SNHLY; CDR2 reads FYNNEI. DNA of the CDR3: TGTGCCAGTCTCCGGGACAGGGTTGGCGGAAACACCATATATTTT. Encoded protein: CASLRDRVGGNTIYF.

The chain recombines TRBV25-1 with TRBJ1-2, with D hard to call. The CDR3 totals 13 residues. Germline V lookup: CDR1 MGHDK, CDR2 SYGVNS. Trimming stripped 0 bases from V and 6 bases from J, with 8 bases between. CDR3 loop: CASSEYIANGYTF. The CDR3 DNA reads TGTGCCAGCAGTGAATATATAGCCAATGGCTACACCTTC.

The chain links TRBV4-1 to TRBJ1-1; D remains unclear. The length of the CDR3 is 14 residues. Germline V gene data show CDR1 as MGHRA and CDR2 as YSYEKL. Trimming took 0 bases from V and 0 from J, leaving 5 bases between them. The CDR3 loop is CASSQERVNTEAFF. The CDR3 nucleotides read TGCGCCAGCAGCCAAGAACGGGTGAACACTGAAGCTTTCTTT.

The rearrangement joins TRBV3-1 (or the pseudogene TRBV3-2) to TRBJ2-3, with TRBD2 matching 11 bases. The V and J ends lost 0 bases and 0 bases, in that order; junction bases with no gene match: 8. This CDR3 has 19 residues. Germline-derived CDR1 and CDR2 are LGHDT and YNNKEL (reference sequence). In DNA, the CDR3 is TGTGCCAGCAGCCAAGACGGGACTAGCGGATTGTCTAGCACAGATACGCAGTATTTT. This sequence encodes CASSQDGTSGLSSTDTQYF.

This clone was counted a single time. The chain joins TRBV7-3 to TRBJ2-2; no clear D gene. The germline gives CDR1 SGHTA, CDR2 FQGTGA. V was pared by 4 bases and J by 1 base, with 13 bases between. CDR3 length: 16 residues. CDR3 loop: CASSSQRIGNTGELFF. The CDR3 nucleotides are TGTGCCAGCAGCTCCCAGAGGATTGGGAACACCGGGGAGCTGTTTTTT.

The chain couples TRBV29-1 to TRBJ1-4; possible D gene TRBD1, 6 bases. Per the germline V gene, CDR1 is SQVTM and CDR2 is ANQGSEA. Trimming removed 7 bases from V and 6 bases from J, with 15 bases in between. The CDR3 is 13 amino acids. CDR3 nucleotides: TGCAGCGGCATTCGGGGGGCCGATGAAAAACTGTTTTTT. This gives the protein CSGIRGADEKLFF.

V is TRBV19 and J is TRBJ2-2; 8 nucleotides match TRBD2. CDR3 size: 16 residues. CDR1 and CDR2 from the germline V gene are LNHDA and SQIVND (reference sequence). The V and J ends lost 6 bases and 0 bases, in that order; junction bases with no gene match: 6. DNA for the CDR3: TGTGCCAGTAGGAGCCTAGCGGGTTCGAACACCGGGGAGCTGTTTTTT. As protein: CASRSLAGSNTGELFF.

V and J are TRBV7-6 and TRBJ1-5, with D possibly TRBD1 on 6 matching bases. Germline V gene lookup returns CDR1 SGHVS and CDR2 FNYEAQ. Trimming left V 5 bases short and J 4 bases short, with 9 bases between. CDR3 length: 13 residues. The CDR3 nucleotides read TGTGCCAGCAGCCCAGGGGTTAATCAGCCCCAGCATTTT. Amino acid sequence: CASSPGVNQPQHF.

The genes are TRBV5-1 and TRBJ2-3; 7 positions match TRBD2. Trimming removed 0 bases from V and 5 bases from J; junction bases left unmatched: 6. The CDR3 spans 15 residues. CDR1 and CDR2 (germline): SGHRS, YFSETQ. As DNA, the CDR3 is TGCGCCAGCAGCTTGGGGGACTACTCAGGAGATACGCAGTATTTT. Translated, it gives CASSLGDYSGDTQYF.

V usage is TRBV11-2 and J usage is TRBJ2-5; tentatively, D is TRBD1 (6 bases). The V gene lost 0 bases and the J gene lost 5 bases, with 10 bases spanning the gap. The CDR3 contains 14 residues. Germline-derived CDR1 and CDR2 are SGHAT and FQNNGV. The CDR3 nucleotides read TGTGCCAGCAGCTTAGAAGGGACAAGGGAGACCCAGTACTTC. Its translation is CASSLEGTRETQYF.

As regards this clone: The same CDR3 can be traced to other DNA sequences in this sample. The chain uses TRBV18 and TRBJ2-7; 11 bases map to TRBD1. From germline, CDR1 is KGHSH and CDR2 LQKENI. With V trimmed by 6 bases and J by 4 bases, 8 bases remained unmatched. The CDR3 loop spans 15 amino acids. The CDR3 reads CASSPGTGGGYEQYF. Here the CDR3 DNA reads TGTGCCAGCTCCCCCGGGACAGGGGGGGGATACGAGCAGTACTTC.

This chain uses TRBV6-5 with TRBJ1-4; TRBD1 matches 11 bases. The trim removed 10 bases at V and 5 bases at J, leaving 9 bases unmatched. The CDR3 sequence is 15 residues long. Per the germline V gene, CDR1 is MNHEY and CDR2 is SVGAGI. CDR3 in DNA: TGTGCCACAGGACAGGGGGCTTTCTCAAATGAAAAACTGTTTTTT. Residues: CATGQGAFSNEKLFF.

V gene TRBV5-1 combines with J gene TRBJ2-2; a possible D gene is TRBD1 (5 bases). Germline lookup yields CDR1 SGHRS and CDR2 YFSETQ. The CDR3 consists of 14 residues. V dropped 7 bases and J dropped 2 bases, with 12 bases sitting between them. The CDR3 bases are TGCGCCAGCCTGGACATAATAAACACCGGGGAGCTGTTTTTT. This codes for CASLDIINTGELFF. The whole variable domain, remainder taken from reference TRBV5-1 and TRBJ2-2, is KAGVTQTPRYLIKTRGQQVTLSCSPISGHRSVSWYQQTPGQGLQFLFEYFSETQRNKGNFPGRFSGRQFSNSRSEMNVSTLELGDSALYLCASLDIINTGELFFGEGSRLTVL.

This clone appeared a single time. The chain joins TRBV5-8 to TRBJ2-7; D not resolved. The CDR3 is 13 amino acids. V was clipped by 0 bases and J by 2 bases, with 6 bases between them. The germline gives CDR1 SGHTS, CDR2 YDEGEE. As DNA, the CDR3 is TGTGCCAGCAGCTTGGCAGGAACCTACGAGCAGTACTTC. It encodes CASSLAGTYEQYF.

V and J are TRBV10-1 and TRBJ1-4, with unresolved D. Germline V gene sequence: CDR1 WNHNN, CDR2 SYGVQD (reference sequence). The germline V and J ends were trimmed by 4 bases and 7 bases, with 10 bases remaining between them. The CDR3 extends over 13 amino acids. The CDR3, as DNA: TGCGCCAGCAGTGGCGGTTTCGGTGAAAAACTGTTTTTT. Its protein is CASSGGFGEKLFF.

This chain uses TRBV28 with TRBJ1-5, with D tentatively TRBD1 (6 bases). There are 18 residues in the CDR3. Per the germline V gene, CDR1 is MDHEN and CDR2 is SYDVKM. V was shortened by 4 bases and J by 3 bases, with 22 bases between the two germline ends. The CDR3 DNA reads TGTGCCAGCAGTTACCAACTAGGACAGCGATATTACAATCAGCCCCAGCATTTT. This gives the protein CASSYQLGQRYYNQPQHF.

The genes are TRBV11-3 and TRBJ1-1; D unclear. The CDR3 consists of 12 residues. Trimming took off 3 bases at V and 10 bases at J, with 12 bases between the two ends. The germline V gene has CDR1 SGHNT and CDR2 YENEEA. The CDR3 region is CASSFDERIAFF. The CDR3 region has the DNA TGTGCCAGCAGCTTTGACGAGCGGATAGCTTTCTTT.

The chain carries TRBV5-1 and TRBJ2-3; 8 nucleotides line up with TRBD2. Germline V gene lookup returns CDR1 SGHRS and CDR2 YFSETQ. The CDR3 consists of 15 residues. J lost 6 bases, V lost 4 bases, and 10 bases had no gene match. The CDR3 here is CASSDQRAGADTQYF. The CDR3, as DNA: TGCGCCAGCAGCGACCAACGAGCGGGAGCCGATACGCAGTATTTT.

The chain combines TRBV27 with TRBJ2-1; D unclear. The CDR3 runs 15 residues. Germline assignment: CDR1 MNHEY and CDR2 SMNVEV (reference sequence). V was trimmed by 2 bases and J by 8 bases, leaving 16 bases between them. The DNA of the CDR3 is TGTGCCAGCAGTTTAGGGTCCTCACGACGGGATGAGCAGTTCTTC. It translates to CASSLGSSRRDEQFF.

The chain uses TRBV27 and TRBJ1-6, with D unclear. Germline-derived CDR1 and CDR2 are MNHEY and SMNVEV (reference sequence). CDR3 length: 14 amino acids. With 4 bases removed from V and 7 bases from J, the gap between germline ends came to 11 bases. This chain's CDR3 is CASSSPPRNSPLHF. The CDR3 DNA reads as TGTGCCAGCAGTTCCCCCCCACGGAATTCACCCCTCCACTTT.

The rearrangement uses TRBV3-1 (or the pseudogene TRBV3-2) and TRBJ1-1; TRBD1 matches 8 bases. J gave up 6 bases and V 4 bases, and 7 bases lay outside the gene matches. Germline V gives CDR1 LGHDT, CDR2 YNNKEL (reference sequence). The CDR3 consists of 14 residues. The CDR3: CASSPEDRVSEAFF. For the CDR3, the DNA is TGTGCCAGCAGCCCGGAGGACAGGGTCTCTGAAGCTTTCTTT.

In DNA, the CDR3 is TGTGCCAGCTCGGTCGGGAGCACAGATACGCAGTATTTT. This encodes CASSVGSTDTQYF. The rearrangement uses TRBV18 and TRBJ2-3, with D hard to call. V shed 6 bases and J shed 0 bases, with 7 bases lying between them. CDR3 length equals 13 residues. Germline CDR1 is KGHSH and CDR2 is LQKENI.

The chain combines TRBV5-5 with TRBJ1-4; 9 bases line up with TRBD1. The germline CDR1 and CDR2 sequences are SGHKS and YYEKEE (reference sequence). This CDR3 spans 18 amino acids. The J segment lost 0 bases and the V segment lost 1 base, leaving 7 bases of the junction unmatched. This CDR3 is CASSLTGGSGSTNEKLFF. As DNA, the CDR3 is TGTGCCAGCAGCTTGACAGGGGGCTCAGGTTCAACTAATGAAAAACTGTTTTTT.

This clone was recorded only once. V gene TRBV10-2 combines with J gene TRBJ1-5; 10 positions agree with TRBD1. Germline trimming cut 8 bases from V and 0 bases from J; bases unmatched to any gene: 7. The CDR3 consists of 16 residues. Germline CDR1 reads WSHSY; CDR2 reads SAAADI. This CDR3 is CASWDRGLSSNQPQHF. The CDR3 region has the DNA TGCGCCAGCTGGGACAGGGGACTGAGTAGCAATCAGCCCCAGCATTTT.

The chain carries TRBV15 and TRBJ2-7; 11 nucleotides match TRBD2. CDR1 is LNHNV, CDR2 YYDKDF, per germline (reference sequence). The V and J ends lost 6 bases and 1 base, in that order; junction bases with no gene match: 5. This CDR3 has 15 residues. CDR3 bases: TGTGCCACCAGTTTGGGACTAGCGGAATCCTACGAGCAGTACTTC. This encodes CATSLGLAESYEQYF.

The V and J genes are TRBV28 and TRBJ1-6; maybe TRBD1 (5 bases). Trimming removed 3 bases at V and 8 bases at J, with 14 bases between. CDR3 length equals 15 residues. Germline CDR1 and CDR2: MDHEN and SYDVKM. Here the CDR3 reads CASSLTVGRDSPLHF. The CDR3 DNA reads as TGTGCCAGCAGTTTGACAGTAGGCAGAGATTCACCCCTCCACTTT.